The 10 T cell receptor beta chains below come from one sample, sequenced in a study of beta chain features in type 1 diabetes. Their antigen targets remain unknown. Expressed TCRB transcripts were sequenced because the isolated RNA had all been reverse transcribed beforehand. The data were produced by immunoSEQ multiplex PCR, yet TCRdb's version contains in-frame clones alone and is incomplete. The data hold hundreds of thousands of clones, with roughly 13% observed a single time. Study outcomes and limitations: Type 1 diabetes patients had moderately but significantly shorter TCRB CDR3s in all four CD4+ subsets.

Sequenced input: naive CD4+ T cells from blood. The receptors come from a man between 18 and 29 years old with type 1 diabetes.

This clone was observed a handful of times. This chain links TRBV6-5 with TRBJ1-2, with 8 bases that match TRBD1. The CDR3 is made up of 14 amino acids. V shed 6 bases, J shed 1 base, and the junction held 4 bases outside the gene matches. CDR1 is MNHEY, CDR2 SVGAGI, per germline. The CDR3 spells CASRLDRGNYGYTF. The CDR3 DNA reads TGTGCCAGCAGACTAGACAGGGGTAACTATGGCTACACCTTC.

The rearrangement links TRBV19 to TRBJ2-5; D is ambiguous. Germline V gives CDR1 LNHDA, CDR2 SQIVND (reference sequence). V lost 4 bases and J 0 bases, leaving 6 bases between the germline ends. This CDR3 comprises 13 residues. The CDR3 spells CASSTMYQETQYF. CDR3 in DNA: TGTGCCAGTAGTACCATGTACCAAGAGACCCAGTACTTC.

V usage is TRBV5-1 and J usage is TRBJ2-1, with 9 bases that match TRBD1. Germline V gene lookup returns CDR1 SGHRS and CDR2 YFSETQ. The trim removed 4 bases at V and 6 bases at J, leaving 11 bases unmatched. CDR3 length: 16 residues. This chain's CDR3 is CASSPGQGSMVNEQFF. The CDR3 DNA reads TGCGCCAGCAGCCCCGGACAGGGGAGTATGGTCAATGAGCAGTTCTTC.

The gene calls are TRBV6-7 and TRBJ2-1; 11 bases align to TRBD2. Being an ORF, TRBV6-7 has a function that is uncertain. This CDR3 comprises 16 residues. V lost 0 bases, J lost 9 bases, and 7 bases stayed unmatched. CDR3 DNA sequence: TGTGCCAGCAGTTACTCCGTTAGCGGGAGGGCCGTTGAGCAGTTCTTC. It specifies CASSYSVSGRAVEQFF.

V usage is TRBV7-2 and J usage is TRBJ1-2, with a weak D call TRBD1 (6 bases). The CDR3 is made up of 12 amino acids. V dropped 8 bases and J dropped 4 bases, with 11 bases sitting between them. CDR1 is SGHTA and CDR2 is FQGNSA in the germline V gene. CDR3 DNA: TGTGCCAGCTCGCGGACAGCCTATGGCTACACCTTC. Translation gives CASSRTAYGYTF.

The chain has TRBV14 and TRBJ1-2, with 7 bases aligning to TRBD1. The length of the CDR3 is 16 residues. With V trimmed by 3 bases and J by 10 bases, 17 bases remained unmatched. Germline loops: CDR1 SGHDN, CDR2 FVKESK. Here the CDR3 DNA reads TGTGCCAGCAGCCAGGTGATCCTTACAGGGGATCAAGACTACACCTTC. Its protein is CASSQVILTGDQDYTF. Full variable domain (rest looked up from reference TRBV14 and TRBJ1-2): EAGVTQFPSHSVIEKGQTVTLRCDPISGHDNLYWYRRVMGKEIKFLLHFVKESKQDESGMPNNRFLAERTGGTYSTLKVQPAELEDSGVYFCASSQVILTGDQDYTFGSGTRLTVV.

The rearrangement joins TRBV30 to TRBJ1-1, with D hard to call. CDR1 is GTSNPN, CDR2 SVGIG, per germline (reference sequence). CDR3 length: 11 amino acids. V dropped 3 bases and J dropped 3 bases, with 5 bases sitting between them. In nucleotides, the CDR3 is TGTGCCTGGAGAGGATACACTGAAGCTTTCTTT. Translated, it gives CAWRGYTEAFF.

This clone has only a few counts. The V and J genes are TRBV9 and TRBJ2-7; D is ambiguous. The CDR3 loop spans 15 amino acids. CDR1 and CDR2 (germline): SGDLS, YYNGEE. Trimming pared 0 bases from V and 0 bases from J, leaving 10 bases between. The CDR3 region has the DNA TGTGCCAGCAGCGTAGAAGCAGGTTTCTCCTACGAGCAGTACTTC. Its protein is CASSVEAGFSYEQYF.

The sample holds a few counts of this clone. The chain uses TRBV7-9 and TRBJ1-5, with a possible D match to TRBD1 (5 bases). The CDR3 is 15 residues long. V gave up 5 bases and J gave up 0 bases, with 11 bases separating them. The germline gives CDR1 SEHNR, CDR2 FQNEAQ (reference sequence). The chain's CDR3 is CASSARDGSNQPQHF. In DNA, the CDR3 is TGTGCCAGCAGCGCTCGGGACGGTAGCAATCAGCCCCAGCATTTT.

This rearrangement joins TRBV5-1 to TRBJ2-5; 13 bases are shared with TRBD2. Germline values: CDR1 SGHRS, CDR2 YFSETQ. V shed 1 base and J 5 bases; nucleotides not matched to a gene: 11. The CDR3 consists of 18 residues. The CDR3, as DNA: TGCGCCAGCAGCTTGCAAAGGACTAGCGGGAGAGTAGGGGAGACCCAGTACTTC. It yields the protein CASSLQRTSGRVGETQYF.